A single sample gave rise to the 5 T cell receptor beta chains below, sequenced in a study of OX40 agonist ivuxolimab in advanced cancers. Generated by immunoSEQ multiplex PCR, the TCRdb table keeps only in-frame clones and is missing some. The repertoire holds tens of thousands of clones, with 85% as singletons. Here the sequenced sample was CD4+ or CD8+ T cells sorted from blood, taken in a trial of the OX40 agonist ivuxolimab. These TCRs come from an adult with an advanced solid tumor such as melanoma, head and neck, liver or kidney cancer.

This clone was seen more than once but under ten times. The chain is built from TRBV2 and TRBJ1-5; D unclear. V was cut by 3 bases and J by 2 bases, with 14 bases left in between. CDR1 SNHLY and CDR2 FYNNEI come from the germline V gene. The CDR3 loop spans 16 amino acids. CDR3 DNA sequence: TGTGCCAGCAGTGACTGGCGGGGTTTAGGCAATCAGCCCCAGCATTTT. The encoded protein is CASSDWRGLGNQPQHF.

As regards this clone: This sample also contains other DNA sequences that code for the same CDR3. V usage is TRBV27 and J usage is TRBJ1-5, with D tentatively TRBD1 (6 bases). This CDR3 region has 15 residues. Between the trimmed V and J ends, which lost 8 bases and 0 bases, there was a span of 14 bases. Germline CDR1 reads MNHEY; CDR2 reads SMNVEV (reference sequence). CDR3 protein: CASGGSPYSNQPQHF. CDR3 nucleotides: TGTGCCAGCGGGGGCAGCCCCTATAGCAATCAGCCCCAGCATTTT.

This clone came up once. The rearrangement links TRBV9 to TRBJ2-2; D might be TRBD1 (7 bases). Germline CDR1 reads SGDLS; CDR2 reads YYNGEE. This CDR3 is built from 16 residues. V gave up 2 bases and J gave up 3 bases, with 14 bases separating them. CDR3 region: CASSVGRDSYTGELFF. In DNA form, the CDR3 reads TGTGCCAGCAGCGTGGGGCGGGACAGTTACACCGGGGAGCTGTTTTTT.

V is TRBV6-1 and J is TRBJ1-5; D unresolved. V lost 8 bases and J lost 2, with 7 bases in between. Germline lookup yields CDR1 MNHNS and CDR2 SASEGT. The length of the CDR3 is 12 residues. CDR3 coding DNA: TGTGCCAGCTGCCTGGGCAATCAGCCCCAGCATTTT. It is translated as CASCLGNQPQHF.

The gene calls are TRBV7-2 and TRBJ2-7; no clear D gene. The CDR3 is 12 residues long. Trimming removed 3 bases at V and 0 bases at J, with 3 bases between. The germline gives CDR1 SGHTA, CDR2 FQGNSA. CDR3 nucleotides: TGTGCCAGCAGCTTCAGCTCCTACGAGCAGTACTTC. It specifies CASSFSSYEQYF.